These 32 T cell receptor beta chains share one sample of origin, sequenced in a study of T cells after yellow fever vaccination. TCRdb reanalysed the 5' RACE reads using MiXCR and keeps one entry per CDR3 protein. Altogether about 230,000 distinct CDR3 sequences are present, over 6.5% being singletons, with the ten largest covering around 1%. The sample in question was CD4+ T cells sorted from PBMCs, obtained on the day of the yellow fever booster vaccination. Receptors originate from a man aged 25 to 40 who received the YFV17D yellow fever vaccine.

This clonotype was counted ten times or more. The chain combines TRBV7-2 with TRBJ2-4, with 7 bases matching TRBD2. J gave up 7 bases and V 4 bases, and 1 base lay outside the gene matches. This CDR3 spans 12 amino acids. Germline CDR1 reads SGHTA; CDR2 reads FQGNSA. CDR3 amino acids: CASSWEGNIQYF. Here the CDR3 DNA reads TGTGCCAGCAGCTGGGAGGGGAACATTCAGTACTTC.

This chain uses TRBV7-2 with TRBJ2-5, with 10 nucleotides matching TRBD1. V was pared by 3 bases and J by 7 bases, with 5 bases of the junction left unmatched. Germline V CDR1 and CDR2: SGHTA, FQGNSA. The CDR3 sequence is 14 residues long. The CDR3 loop reads CASSLTGGSGTQYF. CDR3 DNA: TGTGCCAGCAGCTTGACAGGGGGCTCGGGGACCCAGTACTTC.

This clonotype was counted many times. The genes are TRBV7-2 and TRBJ2-7; 10 bases match TRBD2. CDR3 size: 15 residues. V lost 6 bases to trimming and J lost 2 bases; unmatched junction nucleotides: 7. CDR1 and CDR2 (germline): SGHTA, FQGNSA. CDR3 sequence reads: CASSPNSGGPYEQYF. In nucleotides, the CDR3 is TGTGCCAGCAGTCCTAATAGCGGGGGGCCCTACGAGCAGTACTTC.

The CDR3 loop is CASSPISGSGSYEQYF. The CDR3 DNA reads as TGTGCCAGCAGCCCCATTAGCGGGAGCGGCTCCTACGAGCAGTACTTC. V is TRBV7-2 and J is TRBJ2-7; 9 bases are a match to TRBD2. CDR3 size: 16 residues. With 5 bases clipped from V and 0 bases from J, the junction kept 8 bases outside the gene matches. The germline V gene encodes CDR1 SGHTA and CDR2 FQGNSA.

The chain couples TRBV6-1 to TRBJ2-1; possible D gene TRBD2, 6 bases. Trimming took off 8 bases at V and 2 bases at J, with 16 bases between the two ends. Germline assignment: CDR1 MNHNS and CDR2 SASEGT. The CDR3 totals 15 residues. CDR3 protein: CASRIRRAPYNEQFF. The CDR3, as DNA: TGTGCCAGCCGAATAAGGAGGGCCCCCTACAATGAGCAGTTCTTC.

In regard to this clonotype: At one boundary the junction diverges from the germline segment, which might be a read error. V gene TRBV6-2 or TRBV6-3 combines with J gene TRBJ2-6; the match to TRBD2 covers 13 bases. The CDR3 is made up of 21 amino acids. Germline CDR1 and CDR2: MNHEY and SVGEGT. CDR3 sequence reads: CASRRGLAGESGVGGAYVLTF. The CDR3 nucleotides read TGTGCCAGCAGACGAGGACTAGCGGGAGAAAGTGGTGTAGGGGGGGCCTACGTCCTGACTTTC.

The table lists this clonotype with many counts. V and J are TRBV29-1 and TRBJ2-1, with D unresolved. CDR3 size: 10 residues. The V gene lost 6 bases and the J gene lost 9 bases, with 9 bases spanning the gap. The germline CDR1 and CDR2 sequences are SQVTM and ANQGSEA. The CDR3 DNA reads TGCAGCGTCCACGGTGGTGAGCAGTTCTTC. It specifies CSVHGGEQFF.

This clonotype was picked up many times. This rearrangement joins TRBV20-1 to TRBJ2-1, with D possibly being TRBD1 or TRBD2 (5 bases each). CDR1 is DFQATT, CDR2 SNEGSKA, per germline (reference sequence). The CDR3 is made up of 10 amino acids. Trimming removed 7 bases from V and 15 bases from J, with 16 bases in between. CDR3 sequence: CSGGGGQGFF. CDR3 sequence (DNA): TGCAGTGGGGGTGGCGGGCAGGGGTTCTTC.

This chain joins TRBV7-2 and TRBJ2-3; TRBD2 might be the D (5 bases). Trimming removed 0 bases at V and 3 bases at J, with 13 bases between. This CDR3 has 16 amino acids. Germline V gives CDR1 SGHTA, CDR2 FQGNSA. The CDR3 sequence is CASSLAEGSGTDTQYF. The DNA for the CDR3 is TGTGCCAGCAGCTTAGCGGAAGGGAGTGGTACAGATACGCAGTATTTT.

This clonotype showed up just a few times. This chain links TRBV12-3 or TRBV12-4 with TRBJ1-1; D ambiguous. The CDR3 has 13 amino acids. The ends were cut back, 7 bases at V and 7 bases at J, with 16 bases in the middle. CDR3 protein: CASTPGRRIEAFF. CDR3 DNA sequence: TGTGCCAGCACCCCCGGTCGCAGAATTGAAGCTTTCTTT.

Details on this clonotype: Possible read error: a much larger clone is one base away. The gene calls are TRBV10-3 and TRBJ2-3, with D possibly being TRBD1 (5 bases). V gave up 5 bases and J gave up 4 bases, with 10 bases separating them. The CDR3 covers 13 residues. The V gene's germline CDR1 is ENHRY and CDR2 SYGVKD. For the CDR3, the DNA is TGTGCCATCAGTTTCCAGGGCCCAGATACGCAGTATTTT. Amino acid sequence: CAISFQGPDTQYF.

The rearrangement uses TRBV6-5 and TRBJ2-1, with D perhaps matching TRBD1 or TRBD2 (6 bases each). The CDR3 extends over 11 amino acids. CDR1 is MNHEY and CDR2 is SVGAGI in the germline V gene. Trimming took 4 bases from V and 13 from J, leaving 11 bases between them. The CDR3 loop reads CASSSSGGQFF. The CDR3 bases are TGTGCCAGCAGTTCATCCGGGGGCCAGTTCTTC.

This clonotype was detected ten times or more. The chain employs TRBV6-1 and TRBJ2-4; TRBD2 matches 8 bases. This CDR3 has 15 residues. CDR1 and CDR2 from the germline V gene are MNHNS and SASEGT. With 3 bases clipped from V and 6 bases from J, the junction kept 7 bases outside the gene matches. DNA of the CDR3: TGTGCCAGCAGTGATACGGGACTAGTAGGAAACATTCAGTACTTC. As protein: CASSDTGLVGNIQYF.

This clonotype was counted many times. The V and J genes are TRBV5-1 and TRBJ2-1, with 12 bases lining up with TRBD2. Trimming removed 6 bases from V and 7 bases from J; junction bases left unmatched: 5. This CDR3 comprises 14 residues. Germline assignment: CDR1 SGHRS and CDR2 YFSETQ. Here the CDR3 DNA reads TGCGCCAGCAACCCGACTAGCGGGAGTAATGAGCAGTTCTTC. Amino acid sequence: CASNPTSGSNEQFF.

This chain uses TRBV6-1 with TRBJ1-5; no clear D gene. The CDR3 is 15 amino acids. In germline, CDR1 is MNHNS, CDR2 SASEGT. V was trimmed by 4 bases and J by 4 bases, leaving 14 bases between them. This chain's CDR3 is CASSGPALGNQPQHF. DNA of the CDR3: TGTGCCAGCAGTGGCCCGGCGCTAGGGAATCAGCCCCAGCATTTT.

This clonotype was observed many times. The J gene is TRBJ2-3, the V gene TRBV5-1, with a possible D match to TRBD2 (5 bases). Germline V lookup: CDR1 SGHRS, CDR2 YFSETQ. Trimming stripped 3 bases from V and 6 bases from J, with 8 bases between. This CDR3 is built from 12 residues. The DNA of the CDR3 is TGCGCCAGCAGCTCAGCGGAGGATACGCAGTATTTT. Translating it yields CASSSAEDTQYF.

This clonotype came up a few times. The gene calls are TRBV7-9 and TRBJ2-1; D is possibly TRBD2 (5 bases). V was trimmed by 5 bases and J by 13 bases, leaving 15 bases between them. Germline CDR1 SEHNR, CDR2 FQNEAQ (reference sequence). CDR3 length equals 12 residues. The CDR3: CASSLDYFRQFF. CDR3 DNA: TGTGCCAGCAGCCTTGACTATTTTAGACAGTTCTTC.

This clonotype showed up just a few times. The chain is built from TRBV19 and TRBJ1-1; TRBD1 aligns across 8 bases. V was pared by 6 bases and J by 6 bases, with 9 bases of the junction left unmatched. The CDR3 has 14 amino acids. The germline V gene has CDR1 LNHDA and CDR2 SQIVND (reference sequence). CDR3: CASRKDRVDPEAFF. DNA of the CDR3: TGTGCCAGTAGGAAGGACAGGGTGGACCCTGAAGCTTTCTTT.

This chain joins TRBV28 and TRBJ2-7, with TRBD2 identical over 11 bases. The trim removed 5 bases at V and 3 bases at J, leaving 3 bases unmatched. CDR1 is MDHEN and CDR2 is SYDVKM in the germline V gene. CDR3 length: 14 amino acids. The CDR3 DNA reads as TGTGCCAGCAGTGGGACTAGCGGAAACTACGAGCAGTACTTC. The encoded protein is CASSGTSGNYEQYF.

V gene TRBV9 combines with J gene TRBJ2-1, with 14 bases aligning to TRBD2. With V trimmed by 1 base and J by 5 bases, 2 bases remained unmatched. This CDR3 is 16 amino acids long. Looked up from germline, CDR1 is SGDLS and CDR2 is YYNGEE. The CDR3 DNA sequence: TGTGCCAGCAGCGTAACGGGACTAGCGGGAGACAATGAGCAGTTCTTC. Translation: CASSVTGLAGDNEQFF.

The CDR3 nucleotides are TGTGCCAGCAGTTCAGGGGCCCTCACCGTCTATGGCTACACCTTC. Translated: CASSSGALTVYGYTF. V gene TRBV28 combines with J gene TRBJ1-2; tentative D call: TRBD1 (6 bases). V shed 4 bases and J shed 4 bases, with 16 bases lying between them. This CDR3 has 15 amino acids. Germline lookup yields CDR1 MDHEN and CDR2 SYDVKM.

This clonotype was seen ten or more times. The chain is built from TRBV4-2 and TRBJ2-7; 10 bases match TRBD2. This CDR3 is 16 amino acids long. The V gene end was trimmed by 1 base and the J gene end by 5 bases; junction bases not matched to a gene: 8. Per germline, CDR1 LGHNA and CDR2 YNFKEQ. The CDR3 DNA sequence: TGTGCCAGCAGCCAAGTTCTAGCGGGAGTAAAGAACGAGCAGTACTTC. This sequence encodes CASSQVLAGVKNEQYF.

The table lists this clonotype with a few counts. The rearrangement uses TRBV20-1 and TRBJ2-7, with D perhaps matching TRBD1 (7 bases). Germline V lookup: CDR1 DFQATT, CDR2 SNEGSKA (reference sequence). This CDR3 has 15 amino acids. V gave up 6 bases and J gave up 4 bases, with 22 bases separating them. This CDR3 reads CSAHPLETGTYEQYF. CDR3 DNA sequence: TGCAGTGCCCATCCCCTGGAGACAGGGACTTACGAGCAGTACTTC.

The chain has TRBV5-1 and TRBJ2-1; 11 bases align to TRBD2. The ends lost 0 bases at V and 2 bases at J; junction bases unmatched: 4. Germline lookup yields CDR1 SGHRS and CDR2 YFSETQ. The CDR3 runs 17 residues. The CDR3: CASSLGTTSGTYNEQFF. The CDR3 DNA sequence: TGCGCCAGCAGCTTGGGAACGACTAGCGGGACCTACAATGAGCAGTTCTTC.

This clonotype was picked up many times. The chain links TRBV5-1 to TRBJ2-1, with a weak D call TRBD1 (5 bases). The CDR3 spans 14 residues. V was clipped by 0 bases and J by 7 bases, with 11 bases between them. CDR1 is SGHRS and CDR2 is YFSETQ in the germline V gene. DNA for the CDR3: TGCGCCAGCAGCTTGGGGGGCCTCCGGAATGAGCAGTTCTTC. This translates into CASSLGGLRNEQFF. Based on the CDR3 plus reference TRBV5-1 and TRBJ2-1, the full variable domain is KAGVTQTPRYLIKTRGQQVTLSCSPISGHRSVSWYQQTPGQGLQFLFEYFSETQRNKGNFPGRFSGRQFSNSRSEMNVSTLELGDSALYLCASSLGGLRNEQFFGPGTRLTVL.

The chain is built from TRBV7-2 and TRBJ2-5, with D hard to call. The CDR3 sequence is 12 residues long. V was shortened by 7 bases and J by 0 bases, with 6 bases between the two germline ends. CDR1 is SGHTA, CDR2 FQGNSA, per germline. CDR3 sequence: CASTPDQETQYF. Here the CDR3 DNA reads TGTGCCAGCACTCCGGACCAAGAGACCCAGTACTTC.

DNA for the CDR3: TGTGCCAGCAGTTTAGGACTAGCGGGAGCAGTCAATGAGCAGTTCTTC. Translation gives CASSLGLAGAVNEQFF. The chain recombines TRBV27 with TRBJ2-1; TRBD2 matches at 13 bases. The CDR3 contains 16 residues. CDR1 and CDR2 from the germline V gene are MNHEY and SMNVEV (reference sequence). Trimming took 2 bases from V and 6 from J; bases not matched to a gene: 4.

This rearrangement joins TRBV5-4 to TRBJ2-2; D is ambiguous. V was shortened by 0 bases and J by 6 bases, with 6 bases between the two germline ends. The CDR3 is made up of 13 amino acids. Germline V gives CDR1 SGHNT, CDR2 YYREEE (reference sequence). The CDR3 protein is CASSLVGAGELFF. The CDR3 DNA follows: TGTGCCAGCAGCTTGGTGGGTGCCGGGGAGCTGTTTTTT.

This clonotype is a singleton in its sample. Given a much more abundant clone one base away, this may be a read error. J is TRBJ2-7 and V is TRBV3-1; D unclear. The CDR3 is 15 amino acids. The germline CDR1 and CDR2 sequences are LGHDT and YNNKEL (reference sequence). The CDR3, as DNA: TGTGCCAGCACCCAAGATTCCTCACAGTGGAGCGAGCAGTACTTC. Protein product: CASTQDSSQWSEQYF.

The CDR3 loop is CASSQKTSGRVTDTQYF. The CDR3 coding sequence is TGTGCCAGCTCCCAAAAGACTAGCGGGAGGGTGACAGATACGCAGTATTTT. V is TRBV11-2 and J is TRBJ2-3, with 14 nucleotides matching TRBD2. Germline CDR1 and CDR2: SGHAT and FQNNGV. This CDR3 is built from 17 residues. Losses at the gene ends were 8 bases for V and 3 bases for J; bases not matched to a gene: 10.

This clonotype was seen a handful of times. V usage is TRBV19 and J usage is TRBJ2-7, with 10 bases aligning to TRBD2. The CDR3 consists of 14 residues. The V gene's germline CDR1 is LNHDA and CDR2 SQIVND (reference sequence). V gave up 6 bases and J gave up 0 bases; unmatched junction bases: 2. CDR3 nucleotide sequence: TGTGCCAGTAGACGACTAGCGGGCTCCTACGAGCAGTACTTC. This encodes CASRRLAGSYEQYF.

In this sample, this clonotype turned up a few times. This sequence joins TRBV20-1 and TRBJ2-7, with 7 bases fitting TRBD2. The germline V gene encodes CDR1 DFQATT and CDR2 SNEGSKA (reference sequence). The CDR3 extends over 13 amino acids. Trimming took 1 base from V and 6 from J; bases not matched to a gene: 6. CDR3 amino acids: CSARVAGALEQYF. DNA for the CDR3: TGCAGTGCTAGAGTGGCGGGAGCCCTCGAGCAGTACTTC.